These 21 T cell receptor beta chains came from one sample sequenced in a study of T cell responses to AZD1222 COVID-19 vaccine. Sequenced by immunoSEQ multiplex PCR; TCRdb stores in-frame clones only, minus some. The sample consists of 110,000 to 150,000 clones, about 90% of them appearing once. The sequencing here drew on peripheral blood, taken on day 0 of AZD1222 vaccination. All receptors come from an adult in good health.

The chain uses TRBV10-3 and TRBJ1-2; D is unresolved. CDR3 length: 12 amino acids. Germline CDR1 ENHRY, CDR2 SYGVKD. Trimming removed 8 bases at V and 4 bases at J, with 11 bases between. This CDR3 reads CAIRESLYGYTF. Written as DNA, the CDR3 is TGTGCCATCCGGGAGAGCCTCTATGGCTACACCTTC.

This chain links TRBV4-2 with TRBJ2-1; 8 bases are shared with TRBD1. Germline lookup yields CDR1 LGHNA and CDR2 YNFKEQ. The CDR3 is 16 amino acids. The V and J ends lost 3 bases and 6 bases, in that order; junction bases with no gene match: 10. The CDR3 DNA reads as TGTGCCAGCAGCCAGAGTGGACAGGGAAGTATCAATGAGCAGTTCTTC. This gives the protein CASSQSGQGSINEQFF.

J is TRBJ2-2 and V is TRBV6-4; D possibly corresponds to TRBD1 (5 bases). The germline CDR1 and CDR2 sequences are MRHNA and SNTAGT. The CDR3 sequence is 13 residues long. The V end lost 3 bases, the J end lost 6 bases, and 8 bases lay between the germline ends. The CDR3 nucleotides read TGTGCCAGCAGTGAACAGGCGGCCGGGGAGCTGTTTTTT. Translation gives CASSEQAAGELFF.

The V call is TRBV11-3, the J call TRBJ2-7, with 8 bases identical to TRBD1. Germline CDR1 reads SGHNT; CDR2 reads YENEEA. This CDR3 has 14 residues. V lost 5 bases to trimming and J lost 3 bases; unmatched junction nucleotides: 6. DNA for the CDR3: TGTGCCAGCAGCCGGACAGGGTGGGGCTACGAGCAGTACTTC. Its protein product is CASSRTGWGYEQYF. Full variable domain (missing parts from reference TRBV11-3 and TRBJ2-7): EAGVVQSPRYKIIEKKQPVAFWCNPISGHNTLYWYLQNLGQGPELLIRYENEEAVDDSQLPKDRFSAERLKGVDSTLKIQPAELGDSAVYLCASSRTGWGYEQYFGPGTRLTVT.

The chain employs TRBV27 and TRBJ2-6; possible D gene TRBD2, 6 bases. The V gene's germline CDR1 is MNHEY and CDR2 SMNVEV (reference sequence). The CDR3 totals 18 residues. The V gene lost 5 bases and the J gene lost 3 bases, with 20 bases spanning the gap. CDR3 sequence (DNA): TGTGCCAGCAGTCCGACATGGGCGGGGAGGAGTGGGGCCAACGTCCTGACTTTC. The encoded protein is CASSPTWAGRSGANVLTF.

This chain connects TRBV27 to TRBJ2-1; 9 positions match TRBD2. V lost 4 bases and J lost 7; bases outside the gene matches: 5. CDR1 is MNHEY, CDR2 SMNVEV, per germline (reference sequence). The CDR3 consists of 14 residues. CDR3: CASSYGTSPNEQFF. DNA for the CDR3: TGTGCCAGCAGTTATGGGACTAGCCCTAATGAGCAGTTCTTC.

The CDR3 coding sequence is TGTGCCAGCAGCCACGCGACCTCCTATGGCTACACCTTC. Translated: CASSHATSYGYTF. V usage is TRBV14 and J usage is TRBJ1-2, with D uncertain. CDR1 is SGHDN, CDR2 FVKESK, per germline. Trimming shortened V by 3 bases and J by 4 bases, and 9 bases separated the two germline ends. This CDR3 has 13 residues.

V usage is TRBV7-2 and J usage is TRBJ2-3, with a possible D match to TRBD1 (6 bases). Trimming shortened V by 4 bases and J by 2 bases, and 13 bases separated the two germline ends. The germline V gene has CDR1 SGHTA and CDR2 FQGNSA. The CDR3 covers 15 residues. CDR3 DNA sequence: TGTGCCAGCAGCTACACAGGGATTATCACAGATACGCAGTATTTT. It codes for CASSYTGIITDTQYF. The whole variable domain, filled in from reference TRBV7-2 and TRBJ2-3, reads GAGVSQSPSNKVTEKGKDVELRCDPISGHTALYWYRQSLGQGLEFLIYFQGNSAPDKSGLPSDRFSAERTGGSVSTLTIQRTQQEDSAVYLCASSYTGIITDTQYFGPGTRLTVL.

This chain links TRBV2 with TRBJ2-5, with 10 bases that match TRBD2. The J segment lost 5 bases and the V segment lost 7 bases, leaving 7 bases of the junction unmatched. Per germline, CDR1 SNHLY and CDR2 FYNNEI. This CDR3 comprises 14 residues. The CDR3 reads CASTRLAGRETQYF. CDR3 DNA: TGTGCCAGCACCCGACTAGCGGGCCGGGAGACCCAGTACTTC. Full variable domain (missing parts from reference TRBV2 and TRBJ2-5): EPEVTQTPSHQVTQMGQEVILRCVPISNHLYFYWYRQILGQKVEFLVSFYNNEISEKSEIFDDQFSVERPDGSNFTLKIRSTKLEDSAMYFCASTRLAGRETQYFGPGTRLLVL.

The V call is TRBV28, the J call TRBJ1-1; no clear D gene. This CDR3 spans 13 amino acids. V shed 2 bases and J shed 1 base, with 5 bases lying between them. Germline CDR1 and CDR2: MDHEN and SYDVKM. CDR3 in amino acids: CASSLNGNTEAFF. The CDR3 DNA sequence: TGTGCCAGCAGTTTAAATGGGAACACTGAAGCTTTCTTT.

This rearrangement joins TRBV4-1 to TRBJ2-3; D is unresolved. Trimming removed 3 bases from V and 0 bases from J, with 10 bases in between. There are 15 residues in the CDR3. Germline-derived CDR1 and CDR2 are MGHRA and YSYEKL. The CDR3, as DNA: TGCGCCAGCAGCCACCGATGCCCCAGCACAGATACGCAGTATTTT. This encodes CASSHRCPSTDTQYF.

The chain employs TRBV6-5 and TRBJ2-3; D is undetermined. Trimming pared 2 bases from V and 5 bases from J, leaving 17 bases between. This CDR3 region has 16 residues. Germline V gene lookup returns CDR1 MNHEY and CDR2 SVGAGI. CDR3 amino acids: CASSYLSVYTRDTQYF. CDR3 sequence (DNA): TGTGCCAGCAGTTACCTCTCCGTGTATACGCGAGATACGCAGTATTTT.

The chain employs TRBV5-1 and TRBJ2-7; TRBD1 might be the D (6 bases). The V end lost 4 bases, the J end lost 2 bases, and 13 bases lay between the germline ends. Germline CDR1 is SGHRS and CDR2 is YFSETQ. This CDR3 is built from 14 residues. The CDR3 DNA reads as TGCGCCAGCAGCACCGGGACACTAACCTACGAGCAGTACTTC. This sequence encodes CASSTGTLTYEQYF.

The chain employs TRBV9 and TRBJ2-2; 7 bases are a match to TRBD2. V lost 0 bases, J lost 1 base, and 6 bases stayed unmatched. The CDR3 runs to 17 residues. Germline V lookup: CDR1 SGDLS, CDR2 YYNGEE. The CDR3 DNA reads TGTGCCAGCAGCGTAGGTTCGGCGGGAGTGAACACCGGGGAGCTGTTTTTT. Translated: CASSVGSAGVNTGELFF.

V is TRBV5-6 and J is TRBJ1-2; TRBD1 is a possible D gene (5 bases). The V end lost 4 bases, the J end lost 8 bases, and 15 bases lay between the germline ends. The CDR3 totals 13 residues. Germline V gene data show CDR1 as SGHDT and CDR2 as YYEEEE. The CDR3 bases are TGTGCCAGCAGCCCGGGGCCTGCGGGGGGCTACACCTTC. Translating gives CASSPGPAGGYTF.

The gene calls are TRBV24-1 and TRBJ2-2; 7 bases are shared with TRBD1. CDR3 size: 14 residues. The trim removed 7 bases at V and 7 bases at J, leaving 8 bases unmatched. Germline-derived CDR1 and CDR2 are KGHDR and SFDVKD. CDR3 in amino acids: CATRGTGVSGELFF. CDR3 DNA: TGTGCCACCAGAGGAACAGGGGTGAGCGGGGAGCTGTTTTTT.

The CDR3 DNA sequence: TGTGCCAGCAGCTTAGGCTCGCCAACAGGGTCTCTCTACGAGCAGTACTTC. It encodes CASSLGSPTGSLYEQYF. The chain employs TRBV7-2 and TRBJ2-7, with D maybe TRBD1 (6 bases). V dropped 1 base and J dropped 3 bases, with 19 bases sitting between them. Germline V gene sequence: CDR1 SGHTA, CDR2 FQGNSA. The CDR3 consists of 17 residues.

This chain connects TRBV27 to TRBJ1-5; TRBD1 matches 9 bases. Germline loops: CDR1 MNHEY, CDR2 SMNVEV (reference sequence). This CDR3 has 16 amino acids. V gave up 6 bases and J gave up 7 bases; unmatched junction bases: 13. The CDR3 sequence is CASRGQGSGYGQPQHF. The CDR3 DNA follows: TGTGCCAGCAGGGGACAGGGAAGCGGGTATGGGCAGCCCCAGCATTTT.

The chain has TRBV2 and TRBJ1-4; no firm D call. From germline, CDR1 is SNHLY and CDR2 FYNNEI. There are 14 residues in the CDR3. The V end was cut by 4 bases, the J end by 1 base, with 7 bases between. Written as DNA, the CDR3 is TGTGCCAGCAGTGCCACGGAAACTAATGAAAAACTGTTTTTT. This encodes CASSATETNEKLFF.

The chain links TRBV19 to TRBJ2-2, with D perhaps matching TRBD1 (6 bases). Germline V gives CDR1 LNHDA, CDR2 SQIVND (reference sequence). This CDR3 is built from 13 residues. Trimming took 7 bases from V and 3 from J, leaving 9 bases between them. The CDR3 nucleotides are TGTGCCAGTAAGGACAGCCACACCGGGGAGCTGTTTTTT. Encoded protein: CASKDSHTGELFF.

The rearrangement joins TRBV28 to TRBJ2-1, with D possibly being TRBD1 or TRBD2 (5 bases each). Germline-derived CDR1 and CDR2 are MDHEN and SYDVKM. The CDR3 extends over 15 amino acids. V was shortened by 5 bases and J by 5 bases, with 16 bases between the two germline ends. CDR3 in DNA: TGTGCCAGCAGTGGGGGATACTGGCGGGACAATGAGCAGTTCTTC. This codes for CASSGGYWRDNEQFF.